Below are 27 T cell receptor beta chains sequenced from a single sample in a study of shared clonotypes between healthy human individuals (dated by TCRdb to the early 2020s). The method behind the library was the immunoSEQ multiplex PCR assay. TCRdb provides this immuneACCESS table in a form limited to in-frame rearrangements. Some clones are lacking; in checked studies, under half of them reflect an unresolved V gene, and why the rest are absent is not known. This sample lists about 2.4 million clones; 90% to 95% were detected once. Roughly 0.39% of the sample is taken by the ten largest. Sequenced material: naive CD4+ T cells from PBMCs. The meaning of the sample's cell subset or site label: CD45RA+ positively selected. The receptors were sampled from a man between 18 and 35 years old in good health. Some clones in this sample may be carry-over from other donors' samples.

J is TRBJ2-5 and V is TRBV30; no reliable D call. This CDR3 spans 15 amino acids. Germline assignment: CDR1 GTSNPN and CDR2 SVGIG (reference sequence). V was clipped by 5 bases and J by 2 bases, with 18 bases between them. The CDR3 coding sequence is TGTGCCTGGTCGTTTACAGAGCTAAGGCAAGAGACCCAGTACTTC. Translating it yields CAWSFTELRQETQYF.

The rearrangement links TRBV28 to TRBJ1-1; a possible D gene is TRBD1 (6 bases). The CDR3 consists of 16 residues. The V end was cut by 3 bases, the J end by 2 bases, with 16 bases between. CDR1 is MDHEN, CDR2 SYDVKM, per germline. CDR3 nucleotide sequence: TGTGCCAGCAGTTTCGGGGGCCTCAAACCTAACACTGAAGCTTTCTTT. Protein: CASSFGGLKPNTEAFF.

The chain recombines TRBV4-3 with TRBJ2-3; D possibly corresponds to TRBD2 (5 bases). V shed 1 base and J shed 4 bases, with 9 bases lying between them. CDR1 and CDR2 from the germline V gene are LGHNA and YSLEER. The CDR3 is 14 amino acids. The CDR3 here is CASSQGLGADTQYF. The CDR3 region has the DNA TGCGCCAGCAGCCAAGGTCTCGGGGCAGATACGCAGTATTTT.

CDR3 in amino acids: CATSRDKGTGGSGNTIYF. The CDR3 DNA follows: TGTGCCACCAGCAGAGATAAAGGGACAGGGGGTTCTGGAAACACCATATATTTT. This chain uses TRBV15 with TRBJ1-3, with 11 bases that match TRBD1. The trim removed 0 bases at V and 1 base at J, leaving 5 bases unmatched. The germline V gene has CDR1 LNHNV and CDR2 YYDKDF (reference sequence). This CDR3 comprises 18 residues. Variable domain in full (rest from reference TRBV15 and TRBJ1-3): DAMVIQNPRYQVTQFGKPVTLSCSQTLNHNVMYWYQQKSSQAPKLLFHYYDKDFNNEADTPDNFQSRRPNTSFCFLDIRSPGLGDTAMYLCATSRDKGTGGSGNTIYFGEGSWLTVV.

The rearrangement uses TRBV5-1 and TRBJ2-3; 9 bases match TRBD1. In germline, CDR1 is SGHRS, CDR2 YFSETQ. CDR3 length equals 15 residues. V was pared by 4 bases and J by 1 base, with 4 bases of the junction left unmatched. Here the CDR3 reads CASSTRTGGTDTQYF. CDR3 DNA: TGCGCCAGCAGCACCCGGACAGGGGGCACAGATACGCAGTATTTT.

This chain links TRBV11-2 with TRBJ2-3; D might be TRBD1 or TRBD2, each matching 5 bases. V was clipped by 1 base and J by 1 base, with 15 bases between them. Germline CDR1 SGHAT, CDR2 FQNNGV. This CDR3 has 17 amino acids. The CDR3 loop reads CASSLGMGVFGTDTQYF. The CDR3 bases are TGTGCCAGCAGCTTAGGGATGGGGGTCTTTGGCACAGATACGCAGTATTTT. The variable domain in full, completed from reference TRBV11-2 and TRBJ2-3, reads EAGVAQSPRYKIIEKRQSVAFWCNPISGHATLYWYQQILGQGPKLLIQFQNNGVVDDSQLPKDRFSAERLKGVDSTLKIQPAKLEDSAVYLCASSLGMGVFGTDTQYFGPGTRLTVL.

This chain uses TRBV7-9 with TRBJ2-7; possibly TRBD1 for D (5 bases). Germline assignment: CDR1 SEHNR and CDR2 FQNEAQ (reference sequence). Trimming stripped 3 bases from V and 0 bases from J, with 12 bases between. The CDR3 covers 15 residues. Here the CDR3 reads CASSFRQGLSYEQYF. Written as DNA, the CDR3 is TGTGCCAGCAGCTTTAGGCAGGGCCTCTCCTACGAGCAGTACTTC.

The chain links TRBV5-4 to TRBJ2-1; 9 bases line up with TRBD2. This CDR3 spans 15 amino acids. V was pared by 4 bases and J by 12 bases, with 14 bases of the junction left unmatched. Germline CDR1 reads SGHNT; CDR2 reads YYREEE (reference sequence). This chain's CDR3 is CASSRTSVSGVRQFF. The DNA for the CDR3 is TGTGCCAGCAGCCGGACTAGCGTGAGTGGGGTAAGGCAGTTCTTC. The whole variable domain, remainder taken from reference TRBV5-4 and TRBJ2-1, is ETGVTQSPTHLIKTRGQQVTLRCSSQSGHNTVSWYQQALGQGPQFIFQYYREEENGRGNFPPRFSGLQFPNYSSELNVNALELDDSALYLCASSRTSVSGVRQFFGPGTRLTVL.

This chain uses TRBV18 with TRBJ1-5; D uncertain. This CDR3 has 14 amino acids. The germline V gene has CDR1 KGHSH and CDR2 LQKENI. Trimming stripped 2 bases from V and 4 bases from J, with 9 bases between. DNA for the CDR3: TGTGCCAGCTCACCAAACGCGGGAAATCAGCCCCAGCATTTT. Protein sequence: CASSPNAGNQPQHF.

The genes are TRBV2 and TRBJ2-2; D unresolved. Germline-derived CDR1 and CDR2 are SNHLY and FYNNEI. V shed 2 bases and J shed 6 bases, with 10 bases lying between them. The CDR3 sequence is 14 residues long. CDR3 DNA sequence: TGTGCCAGCAGTGAAAGCTCTGGTCCCGGGGAGCTGTTTTTT. Protein: CASSESSGPGELFF.

The chain is built from TRBV11-2 and TRBJ1-6; a weak D match, TRBD1 (5 bases). V lost 5 bases, J lost 8 bases, and 22 bases lay in between. The germline V gene encodes CDR1 SGHAT and CDR2 FQNNGV. This CDR3 is built from 17 residues. Here the CDR3 reads CASSRYPPRQGDSPLHF. CDR3 in DNA: TGTGCCAGCAGCCGCTACCCCCCGAGGCAAGGGGATTCACCCCTCCACTTT.

The chain carries TRBV9 and TRBJ2-3; D is tentatively TRBD1 or TRBD2 (5 bases each). CDR3 length equals 17 residues. CDR1 is SGDLS, CDR2 YYNGEE, per germline. The ends were cut back, 0 bases at V and 2 bases at J, with 16 bases in the middle. CDR3 loop: CASSVGVGTASTDTQYF. The CDR3 nucleotides read TGTGCCAGCAGCGTAGGGGTCGGGACGGCCTCCACAGATACGCAGTATTTT.

CDR3 nucleotide sequence: TGTGCCAGCAGTTTATCGGGGGGCGGGCCCCAGCATTTT. This codes for CASSLSGGGPQHF. The gene calls are TRBV27 and TRBJ1-5; a possible D gene is TRBD1 (6 bases). Germline CDR1 reads MNHEY; CDR2 reads SMNVEV (reference sequence). The CDR3 extends over 13 amino acids. With 0 bases removed from V and 9 bases from J, the gap between germline ends came to 9 bases.

The chain links TRBV28 to TRBJ1-1; 7 bases match TRBD1. Germline V CDR1 and CDR2: MDHEN, SYDVKM. The V segment lost 6 bases and the J segment 0 bases; nucleotides outside the gene matches: 4. This CDR3 contains 14 residues. This CDR3 reads CASRIQGMNTEAFF. CDR3 nucleotides: TGTGCCAGCAGGATACAGGGGATGAACACTGAAGCTTTCTTT.

With respect to this clone: The sample carries other DNA sequences with the same CDR3. The V call is TRBV7-9, the J call TRBJ2-3; 11 bases are shared with TRBD2. The CDR3 has 16 residues. Germline V gene sequence: CDR1 SEHNR, CDR2 FQNEAQ (reference sequence). J lost 0 bases, V lost 5 bases, and 4 bases had no gene match. The CDR3 loop reads CASSLGTSGSTDTQYF. The CDR3 nucleotides are TGTGCCAGCAGCCTCGGGACTAGCGGTAGCACAGATACGCAGTATTTT.

The chain couples TRBV7-9 to TRBJ1-3; D not certain. There are 17 residues in the CDR3. Germline loops: CDR1 SEHNR, CDR2 FQNEAQ (reference sequence). The ends were cut back, 2 bases at V and 4 bases at J, with 18 bases in the middle. This chain's CDR3 is CASSLRPVAYGGNTIYF. The CDR3 DNA follows: TGTGCCAGCAGCTTAAGGCCAGTGGCCTATGGGGGAAACACCATATATTTT.

Only a few counts were recorded for this clone. The CDR3 nucleotides are TGTGCCAGCAGTGTCCCGGGCCCCCTCCCCTACGAGCAGTACTTC. Its protein product is CASSVPGPLPYEQYF. The chain joins TRBV25-1 to TRBJ2-7, with D unclear. The CDR3 consists of 15 residues. The germline V gene has CDR1 MGHDK and CDR2 SYGVNS. The germline V and J ends were trimmed by 4 bases and 2 bases, with 15 bases remaining between them.

The J gene is TRBJ2-3, the V gene TRBV7-3; 13 bases agree with TRBD2. This CDR3 spans 21 amino acids. The V gene end was trimmed by 2 bases and the J gene end by 0 bases; junction bases not matched to a gene: 14. Germline CDR1 reads SGHTA; CDR2 reads FQGTGA. In DNA form, the CDR3 reads TGTGCCAGCAGCTTATCTGACCCCAAAGGGACTAGCGGGAATAGCACAGATACGCAGTATTTT. It yields the protein CASSLSDPKGTSGNSTDTQYF.

The chain recombines TRBV11-2 with TRBJ1-2; D is possibly TRBD1 (5 bases). Germline V CDR1 and CDR2: SGHAT, FQNNGV. CDR3 length: 15 residues. Trimming shortened V by 5 bases and J by 8 bases, and 21 bases separated the two germline ends. In nucleotides, the CDR3 is TGTGCCAGCAGCGACGTGACGCAGGGTCTTTCGGGCTACACCTTC. Its protein is CASSDVTQGLSGYTF.

This chain connects TRBV5-1 to TRBJ2-5, with 7 bases fitting TRBD2. Germline assignment: CDR1 SGHRS and CDR2 YFSETQ. The CDR3 has 12 amino acids. Trimming at V came to 2 bases and at J to 14 bases, leaving 9 bases not matched to a gene. The CDR3 region is CASSFPGGLHYF. The DNA of the CDR3 is TGCGCCAGCAGCTTTCCGGGGGGACTCCACTACTTC.

This clone was picked up one time. The chain combines TRBV28 with TRBJ2-7; 16 bases are shared with TRBD2. CDR1 MDHEN and CDR2 SYDVKM come from the germline V gene. V dropped 9 bases and J dropped 2; count of bases not matched to a gene: 4. The CDR3 has 15 residues. The CDR3 nucleotides are TGTGCCAGACCGGGACTAGCGGGAGGGCCCTACGAGCAGTACTTC. This codes for CARPGLAGGPYEQYF.

The V and J genes are TRBV28 and TRBJ1-5, with 7 bases aligning to TRBD1. Germline lookup yields CDR1 MDHEN and CDR2 SYDVKM. The CDR3 is made up of 18 amino acids. The trim removed 6 bases at V and 0 bases at J, leaving 14 bases unmatched. The CDR3 DNA sequence: TGTGCCAGCAGCGAGCCGGGACAGTGGGGATATAGCAATCAGCCCCAGCATTTT. Protein product: CASSEPGQWGYSNQPQHF. Using reference TRBV28 and TRBJ1-5 for the parts outside the CDR3, the full variable domain is DVKVTQSSRYLVKRTGEKVFLECVQDMDHENMFWYRQDPGLGLRLIYFSYDVKMKEKGDIPEGYSVSREKKERFSLILESASTNQTSMYLCASSEPGQWGYSNQPQHFGDGTRLSIL.

J is TRBJ1-2 and V is TRBV5-6; maybe TRBD1 (5 bases). The CDR3 has 14 amino acids. From germline, CDR1 is SGHDT and CDR2 YYEEEE. Trimming cost V 4 bases and J 4 bases, with 14 bases left between them. The CDR3 is CASSPREFSYGYTF. CDR3 sequence (DNA): TGTGCCAGCAGCCCCAGGGAGTTCAGCTATGGCTACACCTTC.

V and J are TRBV9 and TRBJ1-3; maybe TRBD1 (6 bases). The CDR3 consists of 16 residues. Germline CDR1 is SGDLS and CDR2 is YYNGEE. The V and J ends lost 2 bases and 2 bases respectively, with 14 bases between them. The CDR3 DNA reads as TGTGCCAGCAGCGTGGAGGTGACAGGCGCTGGAAACACCATATATTTT. Amino acids: CASSVEVTGAGNTIYF.

The chain uses TRBV2 and TRBJ2-1; 7 bases align to TRBD2. V gave up 0 bases and J gave up 4 bases; unmatched junction bases: 3. Germline V gene sequence: CDR1 SNHLY, CDR2 FYNNEI. The CDR3 sequence is 15 residues long. The CDR3 bases are TGTGCCAGCAGTGAAGCGGGAGGGCCTTACAATGAGCAGTTCTTC. It is translated as CASSEAGGPYNEQFF. Supplemented by reference TRBV2 and TRBJ2-1, the full variable domain reads EPEVTQTPSHQVTQMGQEVILRCVPISNHLYFYWYRQILGQKVEFLVSFYNNEISEKSEIFDDQFSVERPDGSNFTLKIRSTKLEDSAMYFCASSEAGGPYNEQFFGPGTRLTVL.

The chain couples TRBV6-1 to TRBJ2-7, with 7 positions matching TRBD2. V trimming: 7 bases; J trimming: 6 bases; junction bases outside the gene matches: 9. CDR1 is MNHNS, CDR2 SASEGT, per germline. The length of the CDR3 is 13 residues. This chain's CDR3 is CASILGAGVEQYF. The CDR3 DNA is TGTGCCAGCATCTTAGGGGCGGGAGTCGAGCAGTACTTC.

This chain joins TRBV6-6 and TRBJ2-7, with D possibly TRBD2 on 6 matching bases. The CDR3 length is 13 residues. From germline, CDR1 is MNHNY and CDR2 SVGAGI (reference sequence). Trimming cost V 2 bases and J 10 bases, with 15 bases left between them. DNA for the CDR3: TGTGCCAGCAGTTACCCGGGGACTGGGGAACAGTACTTC. Encoded protein: CASSYPGTGEQYF.